The 10 T cell receptor beta chains given below trace back to one sample, sequenced in a study of blood T cell repertoires in COVID-19. Generated by immunoSEQ multiplex PCR, the TCRdb table keeps only in-frame clones and is missing some. The table shows 150,000 to 180,000 clones, with 83% occurring only once. Sequenced input: peripheral blood. All receptors derive from an older woman with COVID-19, enrolled during active disease.

As DNA, the CDR3 is TGTGCCAGCAGCACTGACGGACAGCGCGCGCAGTACTTC. The encoded protein is CASSTDGQRAQYF. The rearrangement links TRBV6-6 to TRBJ2-7; perhaps TRBD1 as D (6 bases). The CDR3 contains 13 residues. CDR1 and CDR2 (germline): MNHNY, SVGAGI (reference sequence). Trimming removed 6 bases at V and 9 bases at J, with 18 bases between.

The V gene is TRBV5-4, the J gene TRBJ2-7; possible D gene TRBD2, 6 bases. Germline loops: CDR1 SGHNT, CDR2 YYREEE (reference sequence). This CDR3 comprises 14 residues. V was shortened by 7 bases and J by 0 bases, with 14 bases between the two germline ends. The chain's CDR3 is CASGKGGLSYEQYF. The CDR3 nucleotides read TGTGCCAGCGGCAAGGGAGGACTCTCCTACGAGCAGTACTTC.

The chain has TRBV6-5 and TRBJ2-4, with TRBD2 matching over 13 bases. This CDR3 is built from 14 residues. Germline values: CDR1 MNHEY, CDR2 SVGAGI. J gave up 8 bases and V 6 bases, and 4 bases lay outside the gene matches. The CDR3 loop is CASSTSGGAYIQYF. Here the CDR3 DNA reads TGTGCCAGCAGCACTAGCGGGGGGGCATACATTCAGTACTTC.

V is TRBV19 and J is TRBJ1-5, with 11 bases identical to TRBD1. With V trimmed by 6 bases and J by 6 bases, 10 bases remained unmatched. The CDR3 consists of 16 residues. Germline loops: CDR1 LNHDA, CDR2 SQIVND (reference sequence). The CDR3 spells CASRSAGTGGFQPQHF. The CDR3 nucleotides are TGTGCCAGTAGATCCGCCGGGACAGGGGGTTTTCAGCCCCAGCATTTT.

In its sample, this clone was seen a few times. This chain connects TRBV19 to TRBJ1-3, with D maybe TRBD1 (5 bases). Germline CDR1 and CDR2: LNHDA and SQIVND (reference sequence). With 5 bases removed from V and 0 bases from J, the gap between germline ends came to 11 bases. CDR3 length: 15 amino acids. The CDR3 spells CASSPTDSSGNTIYF. The DNA for the CDR3 is TGTGCCAGTAGTCCGACAGATAGCTCTGGAAACACCATATATTTT.

The chain is built from TRBV5-1 and TRBJ2-5; possibly TRBD2 for D (5 bases). The germline V and J ends were trimmed by 4 bases and 2 bases, with 15 bases remaining between them. The CDR3 is 15 amino acids. Germline V gene data show CDR1 as SGHRS and CDR2 as YFSETQ. CDR3 loop: CASSAGRGTQETQYF. The CDR3 region has the DNA TGCGCCAGCAGCGCCGGACGGGGAACACAAGAGACCCAGTACTTC.

V is TRBV6-5 and J is TRBJ2-3; D is undetermined. CDR3 length equals 13 residues. CDR1 MNHEY and CDR2 SVGAGI come from the germline V gene. V lost 7 bases to trimming and J lost 4 bases, with 12 bases between them. CDR3 in amino acids: CASNLIRADTQYF. The CDR3 DNA reads TGTGCCAGCAATTTAATACGGGCAGATACGCAGTATTTT.

V usage is TRBV7-3 and J usage is TRBJ1-6; weak D call: TRBD1 (6 bases). The CDR3 runs 14 residues. The V end was cut by 4 bases, the J end by 4 bases, with 8 bases between. CDR1 and CDR2 (germline): SGHTA, FQGTGA. The CDR3: CASSSTGYNSPLHF. Here the CDR3 DNA reads TGTGCCAGCAGCTCCACAGGGTATAATTCACCCCTCCACTTT.

The V and J genes are TRBV30 and TRBJ1-3; D may be TRBD1 (5 bases). The CDR3 consists of 15 residues. Germline lookup yields CDR1 GTSNPN and CDR2 SVGIG (reference sequence). The V end lost 2 bases, the J end lost 4 bases, and 15 bases lay between the germline ends. The DNA for the CDR3 is TGTGCCTGGAGTACGGGGCAGGGAGGAGGAAACACCATATATTTT. As protein: CAWSTGQGGGNTIYF.

This clone is a singleton in its sample. The rearrangement links TRBV5-6 to TRBJ2-7; D unclear. CDR1 SGHDT and CDR2 YYEEEE come from the germline V gene. V was trimmed by 1 base and J by 5 bases, leaving 10 bases between them. The CDR3 is 13 amino acids. The CDR3 sequence: CASSLLGLDEQYF. The CDR3 DNA sequence: TGTGCCAGCAGCTTGCTGGGTCTAGACGAGCAGTACTTC.